Below are 6 T cell receptor beta chains sequenced from a single sample in a study of T-cell memory formation after mild COVID-19. One entry per CDR3 protein, called by TCRdb with MiXCR from the 5' RACE reads. The table lists around 390,000 distinct CDR3 sequences, 15% to 20% of them singletons. Sequences were obtained from PBMCs or a T cell subset sorted from them (not recorded which). Receptor source: a man younger than 35 who had mild COVID-19 (a few samples of this study predate the infection). Cell type and time point are not known.

The chain is built from TRBV14 and TRBJ2-2; D is undetermined. The V end was cut by 0 bases, the J end by 6 bases, with 8 bases between. The length of the CDR3 is 14 residues. CDR1 SGHDN and CDR2 FVKESK come from the germline V gene. For the CDR3, the DNA is TGTGCCAGCAGCCAAGATGAGCCATCCGGGGAGCTGTTTTTT. Translation: CASSQDEPSGELFF. Full variable domain (outside the CDR3, taken from reference TRBV14 and TRBJ2-2): EAGVTQFPSHSVIEKGQTVTLRCDPISGHDNLYWYRRVMGKEIKFLLHFVKESKQDESGMPNNRFLAERTGGTYSTLKVQPAELEDSGVYFCASSQDEPSGELFFGEGSRLTVL.

The V and J genes are TRBV27 and TRBJ2-3; either TRBD1 or TRBD2 may supply D (5 bases each). Trimming stripped 8 bases from V and 3 bases from J, with 15 bases between. The length of the CDR3 is 14 residues. CDR1 is MNHEY, CDR2 SMNVEV, per germline (reference sequence). The chain's CDR3 is CASCRTWGTDTQYF. CDR3 sequence (DNA): TGTGCCAGCTGCCGGACTTGGGGGACAGATACGCAGTATTTT.

The sample holds a few counts of this clonotype. This chain joins TRBV20-1 and TRBJ2-7; the match to TRBD2 covers 12 bases. CDR1 DFQATT and CDR2 SNEGSKA come from the germline V gene (reference sequence). With 2 bases clipped from V and 7 bases from J, the junction kept 6 bases outside the gene matches. The CDR3 contains 14 residues. The DNA of the CDR3 is TGCAGTGCTAGACCTAGCGGGGGGGCGAGTGAGCAGTACGTC. Its protein is CSARPSGGASEQYV.

This clonotype came up a few times. The V gene is TRBV6-2 or TRBV6-3, the J gene TRBJ2-7; either TRBD1 or TRBD2 may fit D (6 bases each). The V gene lost 2 bases and the J gene lost 8 bases, with 10 bases spanning the gap. In germline, CDR1 is MNHEY, CDR2 SVGEGT. The CDR3 spans 12 residues. The CDR3 DNA follows: TGTGCCAGCAGTTACACGGGGGACAAGCAGTACGTC. This gives the protein CASSYTGDKQYV.

This clonotype occurred a few times. This sequence joins TRBV5-1 and TRBJ1-2, with D possibly being TRBD1 (6 bases). V was shortened by 0 bases and J by 2 bases, with 14 bases between the two germline ends. Germline V gives CDR1 SGHRS, CDR2 YFSETQ. There are 16 residues in the CDR3. The CDR3 coding sequence is TGCGCCAGCAGCTTGGTGGTTCAGGGGTCCAACTATGGCTACACCTTC. Protein sequence: CASSLVVQGSNYGYTF. Full variable domain (remainder filled in from reference TRBV5-1 and TRBJ1-2): KAGVTQTPRYLIKTRGQQVTLSCSPISGHRSVSWYQQTPGQGLQFLFEYFSETQRNKGNFPGRFSGRQFSNSRSEMNVSTLELGDSALYLCASSLVVQGSNYGYTFGSGTRLTVV.

This clonotype was seen only a few times. This chain uses TRBV6-5 with TRBJ1-2; no definite D call. The CDR3 covers 16 residues. V lost 0 bases and J lost 4, with 15 bases in between. Germline V CDR1 and CDR2: MNHEY, SVGAGI. The CDR3 bases are TGTGCCAGCAGTTACTCGAGTCAGATTTCCCCCTATGGCTACACCTTC. This encodes CASSYSSQISPYGYTF.